A selection of T cell receptor beta chains follows, all from one sample in a study of identical twins. TCRdb reprocessed the 5' RACE reads via MiXCR and lists one record per CDR3 protein. The sample yields 600,000 to 850,000 distinct CDR3 sequences, about 20% seen once. These data were likewise used in another study, on T cells expressing NK-cell markers.

The specimen sequenced was PBMCs. These receptors came from a young woman in good health. CDR3s include the opening cysteine and the closing phenylalanine or tryptophan. A D gene is named only where the DNA matches it firmly. Clone sizes are given selectively: once, few, many, or a class where the clone is expanded.

TRBJ2-1,few,TRBD2,TRBV4-2,TGTGCCAGCAGCCAAGACCGGGACTACGGGTTGTTCTTC,CASSQDRDYGLFF
TRBJ2-7,NA,NA,TRBV12-3/TRBV12-4,TGTGCCAGCAGTCCGCGGGCTACTAGCTCCTACGAGCAGTACTTC,CASSPRATSSYEQYF
TRBJ2-3,few,NA,TRBV7-2,TGTGCCAGCAGCTTAGTTTCAGGGGAGGATACGCAGTATTTT,CASSLVSGEDTQYF
TRBJ2-1,NA,NA,TRBV10-3,TGTGCCATCAGCCGGGACAATGGAAATGAGCAGTTCTTC,CAISRDNGNEQFF
TRBJ2-7,many,NA,TRBV6-1,TGTGCCAGCAGTCGCCAGGGGTTCTACGAGCAGTACTTC,CASSRQGFYEQYF
TRBJ2-3,few,NA,TRBV20-1,TGCAGTGCCGAGAAGGATACGCAGTATTTT,CSAEKDTQYF
TRBJ2-2,few,NA,TRBV9,TGTGCCAGCAGCCCCCGTACCCTGAGAACCGGGGAGCTGTTTTTT,CASSPRTLRTGELFF
TRBJ1-6,many,TRBD1,TRBV12-3/TRBV12-4,TGTGCCAGCACCATACAGGGGCGCCAGGACTCACCCCTCCACTTT,CASTIQGRQDSPLHF
TRBJ2-6,many,NA,TRBV12-3/TRBV12-4,TGTGCCAGCAGCTTAGGGCTCTCTGGGGCCAACGTCCTGACTTTC,CASSLGLSGANVLTF
TRBJ2-3,few,NA,TRBV12-5,TGTGCTAGTGGCCTGAAGGGGGGGCCTTCGGGAGATACGCAGTATTTT,CASGLKGGPSGDTQYF
TRBJ2-2,many,NA,TRBV5-1,TGCGCCAGCAGATACAGGGAGAACACCGGGGAGCTGTTTTTT,CASRYRENTGELFF
TRBJ1-2,NA,NA,TRBV20-1,TGCAGTGCTAGGCGGACAGACGACTATGGCTACACCTTC,CSARRTDDYGYTF
TRBJ1-3,NA,TRBD1,TRBV10-3,TGTGCCATCAGGCAGGGGGTAGAAGACACCATATATTTT,CAIRQGVEDTIYF
TRBJ2-1,few,TRBD2,TRBV5-6,TGTGCCAGCAGCTTGGAGGGACTAAGAAATCAGTTCTTC,CASSLEGLRNQFF
TRBJ2-1,NA,NA,TRBV5-1,TGCGCCAGCAGCAGGGACCATGAGCAGTTCTTC,CASSRDHEQFF
TRBJ2-7,NA,NA,TRBV5-1,TGCGCCAGCAGCGTTACAGGGTCCAGGTCATACGAGCAGTACTTC,CASSVTGSRSYEQYF
TRBJ2-7,NA,NA,TRBV12-3/TRBV12-4,TGTGCCAGCACCCATACAGTTTACGAGCAGTACTTC,CASTHTVYEQYF
TRBJ2-3,NA,NA,TRBV5-1,TGTGCCAGCAGTTTAGTTGCGGGGAGCACAGATACGCAGTATTTT,CASSLVAGSTDTQYF
TRBJ2-1,NA,TRBD2,TRBV20-1,TGCAGTGCTAGAAGACTAGCGGGAGGGATCTTCAATGAGCAGTTCTTC,CSARRLAGGIFNEQFF
TRBJ1-1,NA,TRBD1,TRBV20-1,TGCAGTGCTAGCAAGGGGGCTGGGACTGAAGCTTTCTTT,CSASKGAGTEAFF
TRBJ1-6,NA,NA,TRBV10-1,TGCGCCAGCAGTGAGACGGGGAGAGGGAATTCACCCCTCCACTTT,CASSETGRGNSPLHF
TRBJ1-2,NA,NA,TRBV20-1,TGCAGTGCTAGAGATCCCGCCCGGGGTTCAGGTGGCTACACCTTC,CSARDPARGSGGYTF
TRBJ2-3,few,NA,TRBV9,TGTGCCAGCAGCCCTCCTAGCGTCACAGATACGCAGTATTTT,CASSPPSVTDTQYF
TRBJ2-7,many,NA,TRBV5-1,TGCGCCAGCAGCTTGGCCCCAGGGGTCGACGAGCAGTACTTC,CASSLAPGVDEQYF
TRBJ1-2,few,NA,TRBV5-1,TGCGCCAGCAGCCAGCTCATAGGGGCATATGGCTACACCTTC,CASSQLIGAYGYTF
TRBJ2-1,few,TRBD2,TRBV28,TGTGCCAGCTTCGGTCTAGCGGGAGTCAATGAGCAGTTCTTC,CASFGLAGVNEQFF
TRBJ2-7,NA,NA,TRBV6-5,TGTGCCAGCAGTTACTCGGCAGGGCAAACCTACGAGCAGTACTTC,CASSYSAGQTYEQYF
TRBJ2-4,NA,TRBD2,TRBV20-1,TGCAGTGCTAGAGATCTCTGGGAGGGCAACATTCAGTACTTC,CSARDLWEGNIQYF
TRBJ2-5,few,NA,TRBV12-3/TRBV12-4,TGTGCCAGCACCCTATGGGGGGAAGAGACCCAGTACTTC,CASTLWGEETQYF
TRBJ1-4,NA,NA,TRBV5-1,TGCGCCAGCAGCTTGGAGTTAACTAATGAAAAACTGTTTTTT,CASSLELTNEKLFF
TRBJ2-7,once,TRBD2,TRBV6-5,TGTGCCAGCAGTTACTCGGTTAGCGGGATTTACGAGCAGTACTTC,CASSYSVSGIYEQYF
TRBJ2-3,NA,NA,TRBV20-1,TGCAGTGTTTGGGGGACAATCGGGACAGATACGCAGTATTTT,CSVWGTIGTDTQYF
TRBJ2-2,NA,NA,TRBV10-3,TGTGCCATCAACGGGGGAGGGACAGAGAACACCGGGGAGCTGTTTTTT,CAINGGGTENTGELFF
TRBJ2-3,few,TRBD2,TRBV12-3/TRBV12-4,TGTGCCAGCAGTTTTCCTAGCGGGGGTAGCACAGATACGCAGTATTTT,CASSFPSGGSTDTQYF
TRBJ2-7,NA,TRBD2,TRBV7-9,TGTGCCAGCAGCCCATATCCGGGGGGGCACGAGCAGTACTTC,CASSPYPGGHEQYF